Below, 30 T cell receptor beta chains from the same sample are listed, as sequenced in a study of post-analysis software for immune sequencing data. Overall study findings and caveats: TRBV segments more frequent in patients than in controls numbered five and included TRBV5-6, TRBV5-1 and TRBV20-1.

Carried by the TCR beta cDNA libraries were unique molecular identifiers. Each CDR3 protein gets one entry after TCRdb re-called the PCR reads with MiXCR. Among some 700,000 distinct CDR3 sequences listed, 55% to 70% were seen once. Antigens of these TCRs are unknown. Sequencing was performed on blood. All receptors come from a girl aged 2-10 years with multiple sclerosis.

The chain couples TRBV3-1 to TRBJ2-1, with D hard to call. CDR1 and CDR2 from the germline V gene are LGHDT and YNNKEL (reference sequence). V lost 6 bases, J lost 3 bases, and 12 bases lay in between. The CDR3 has 14 residues. CDR3 loop: CASSLSTGYNEQFF. In DNA, the CDR3 is TGTGCCAGCAGTCTTTCGACGGGCTACAATGAGCAGTTCTTC.

Of note for this clonotype: A read error may produce the germline difference seen at one junction end. The rearrangement links TRBV20-1 to TRBJ2-7; a weak D match, TRBD2 (6 bases). Germline CDR1 is DFQATT and CDR2 is SNEGSKA (reference sequence). This CDR3 comprises 13 residues. Here the CDR3 reads CGARTAGSGEQYF. DNA for the CDR3: TGCGGTGCTAGGACGGCGGGGTCTGGCGAGCAGTACTTC.

The chain couples TRBV15 to TRBJ2-7, with D perhaps matching TRBD2 (7 bases). Looked up from germline, CDR1 is LNHNV and CDR2 is YYDKDF (reference sequence). The CDR3 extends over 14 amino acids. Trimming left V 0 bases short and J 7 bases short, with 13 bases between. CDR3 bases: TGTGCCACCAGCAGAGATTTGGGGGGGGCGGAGCAGTACTTC. Protein sequence: CATSRDLGGAEQYF.

This clonotype was counted a few times. The genes are TRBV12-3 or TRBV12-4 and TRBJ2-5, with TRBD2 as a possible D gene (5 bases). Trimming pared 4 bases from V and 5 bases from J, leaving 17 bases between. The CDR3 consists of 15 residues. CDR3 bases: TGTGCCAGCAGTTCTGAGGGAGAAGAGTTCGAGACCCAGTACTTC. It codes for CASSSEGEEFETQYF.

V gene TRBV29-1 combines with J gene TRBJ2-2; no firm D call. Germline V CDR1 and CDR2: SQVTM, ANQGSEA. V was pared by 1 base and J by 2 bases, with 8 bases between. CDR3 length equals 14 residues. The chain's CDR3 is CSVEVGSNTGELFF. The CDR3 DNA reads as TGCAGCGTTGAAGTAGGCAGCAACACCGGGGAGCTGTTTTTT.

This clonotype was counted a few times. This sequence joins TRBV20-1 and TRBJ2-7, with D unclear. The closer fit of TRBJ2-5 to the DNA end suggests the J call may be wrong. Germline-derived CDR1 and CDR2 are DFQATT and SNEGSKA (reference sequence). CDR3 length equals 12 residues. The CDR3 nucleotides are TGCAGTGCTAGTCGAGTGATGGAGACCCAGTACTTC. It encodes CSASRVMETQYF.

V gene TRBV12-3 or TRBV12-4 combines with J gene TRBJ2-6; D is ambiguous. The CDR3 runs 14 residues. The V end lost 4 bases, the J end lost 4 bases, and 8 bases lay between the germline ends. The CDR3 DNA is TGTGCCAGCAGTTCCCCAGCCGGGGCCAACGTCCTGACTTTC. Its protein product is CASSSPAGANVLTF.

The chain uses TRBV20-1 and TRBJ2-4; D gene ambiguous. Matching the DNA end better, TRBJ2-7 makes the J call doubtful. The CDR3 is 13 residues long. Looked up from germline, CDR1 is DFQATT and CDR2 is SNEGSKA (reference sequence). CDR3 nucleotides: TGCAGTGCTAGTCTTGGCGGCGGATGCGAGCAGTACTTC. Translated: CSASLGGGCEQYF.

The chain joins TRBV3-1 to TRBJ1-2; D uncertain. CDR1 and CDR2 from the germline V gene are LGHDT and YNNKEL (reference sequence). CDR3 length equals 13 residues. V lost 0 bases, J lost 6 bases, and 8 bases lay in between. CDR3 bases: TGTGCCAGCAGCCAAGAATTTTTTGATGGCTACACCTTC. It codes for CASSQEFFDGYTF.

The chain couples TRBV12-3 or TRBV12-4 to TRBJ2-1; 10 nucleotides agree with TRBD2. V was pared by 4 bases and J by 7 bases, with 10 bases of the junction left unmatched. CDR3 length equals 16 residues. The CDR3: CASSSTSGMGLNEQFF. Written as DNA, the CDR3 is TGTGCCAGCAGTTCCACTAGCGGGATGGGGCTTAATGAGCAGTTCTTC.

V usage is TRBV6-1 and J usage is TRBJ1-6; TRBD1 matches at 7 bases. J was trimmed by 7 bases and V by 4 bases; bases with no gene match: 4. Germline assignment: CDR1 MNHNS and CDR2 SASEGT. The CDR3 sequence is 14 residues long. CDR3 region: CASSVRDRNSPLHF. In nucleotides, the CDR3 is TGTGCCAGCAGTGTTAGGGACAGAAATTCACCCCTCCACTTT.

The chain carries TRBV7-2 and TRBJ1-2; the D gene is possibly TRBD1 (5 bases). CDR3 length equals 13 residues. Trimming left V 7 bases short and J 7 bases short, with 16 bases between. The germline gives CDR1 SGHTA, CDR2 FQGNSA. The CDR3 DNA follows: TGTGCCAGCACCCGATCGGGGAGGGGTGGCTACACCTTC. It is translated as CASTRSGRGGYTF.

The CDR3: CSASEIPGGSYEQYF. DNA for the CDR3: TGCAGTGCTAGTGAGATCCCCGGCGGGAGCTACGAGCAGTACTTC. J is TRBJ2-4 and V is TRBV20-1, with TRBD2 identical over 7 bases. TRBJ2-7 explains the end of the DNA better; the J call may be wrong. From germline, CDR1 is DFQATT and CDR2 SNEGSKA (reference sequence). CDR3 length: 15 amino acids.

This clonotype was seen only once. The J gene is TRBJ2-1, the V gene TRBV7-9, with D possibly being TRBD2 (5 bases). Germline lookup yields CDR1 SEHNR and CDR2 FQNEAQ (reference sequence). The CDR3 covers 14 residues. Between the trimmed V and J ends, which lost 3 bases and 8 bases, there was a span of 14 bases. CDR3 DNA sequence: TGTGCCAGCAGCTTGACCCCCGAGGGAGATGAGCAGTTCTTC. Translation gives CASSLTPEGDEQFF.

The rearrangement uses TRBV3-1 and TRBJ2-1; D gene ambiguous. The ends were cut back, 7 bases at V and 7 bases at J, with 14 bases in the middle. CDR3 length equals 13 residues. From germline, CDR1 is LGHDT and CDR2 YNNKEL (reference sequence). The CDR3 loop is CASNLEVRNEQFF. CDR3 DNA sequence: TGTGCCAGCAACTTAGAGGTTAGAAATGAGCAGTTCTTC.

This clonotype was seen once. This chain joins TRBV2 and TRBJ2-1; 11 bases match TRBD1. The CDR3 is 14 residues long. The germline CDR1 and CDR2 sequences are SNHLY and FYNNEI. J was trimmed by 6 bases and V by 7 bases; bases with no gene match: 5. The DNA of the CDR3 is TGTGCCAGCACTTCCGGGACAGGGGGCAATGAGCAGTTCTTC. It translates to CASTSGTGGNEQFF.

This clonotype was seen more than once but under ten times. The chain links TRBV25-1 to TRBJ1-2; a possible D gene is TRBD1 (5 bases). Trimming stripped 4 bases from V and 8 bases from J, with 17 bases between. Germline V lookup: CDR1 MGHDK, CDR2 SYGVNS. The CDR3 loop spans 14 amino acids. The CDR3 DNA is TGTGCCAGCAGTGCCTCCGGGACGAATAGAGGCTACACCTTC. Translation: CASSASGTNRGYTF.

This clonotype has just a few counts. V is TRBV12-3 or TRBV12-4 and J is TRBJ2-5, with D possibly being TRBD1 or TRBD2 (5 bases each). V was clipped by 2 bases and J by 3 bases, with 13 bases between them. This CDR3 spans 15 amino acids. CDR3 region: CASSLRRREKETQYF. DNA of the CDR3: TGTGCCAGCAGTTTAAGGCGCAGGGAGAAAGAGACCCAGTACTTC.

This clonotype was detected only once. The chain combines TRBV11-2 with TRBJ2-1, with D possibly matching TRBD2 (5 bases). The CDR3 has 16 amino acids. Per the germline V gene, CDR1 is SGHAT and CDR2 is FQNNGV. Trimming pared 1 base from V and 2 bases from J, leaving 12 bases between. The CDR3 DNA follows: TGTGCCAGCAGCTTAGTGGCTCCGGGAACCTACAATGAGCAGTTCTTC. Protein product: CASSLVAPGTYNEQFF.

The chain carries TRBV11-2 and TRBJ2-5; D unclear. The DNA end lines up better with TRBJ2-7; the J call may be wrong. This CDR3 is 14 amino acids long. Germline CDR1 is SGHAT and CDR2 is FQNNGV. DNA of the CDR3: TGTGCCAGCAGCAGAACATTGACTGCCTACGAGCAGTACTTC. This encodes CASSRTLTAYEQYF.

Only a few counts were recorded for this clonotype. CDR3 nucleotides: TGTGCCAGCAGACCCTCGGGGGGAGCTGAAGCTTTCTTT. It yields the protein CASRPSGGAEAFF. This sequence joins TRBV6-5 and TRBJ1-1, with D tentatively TRBD1 (5 bases). Germline CDR1 is MNHEY and CDR2 is SVGAGI. Trimming took off 6 bases at V and 6 bases at J, with 14 bases between the two ends. The CDR3 runs to 13 residues.

The genes are TRBV3-1 and TRBJ2-1; D is perhaps TRBD2 (5 bases). The V end lost 1 base, the J end lost 8 bases, and 12 bases lay between the germline ends. Germline V gene sequence: CDR1 LGHDT, CDR2 YNNKEL (reference sequence). The CDR3 contains 14 residues. CDR3 in DNA: TGTGCCAGCAGCCAAGTTTTCCGAGCGGATGAGCAGTTCTTC. Its protein is CASSQVFRADEQFF.

This rearrangement joins TRBV12-3 or TRBV12-4 to TRBJ2-7; 11 bases agree with TRBD1. The trim removed 5 bases at V and 3 bases at J, leaving 3 bases unmatched. CDR3 length equals 14 residues. The CDR3 DNA follows: TGTGCCAGCAGTAGGACAGGGGGCGGCTACGAGCAGTACTTC. It codes for CASSRTGGGYEQYF.

V gene TRBV20-1 combines with J gene TRBJ2-7; unclear D gene. Between the trimmed V and J ends, which lost 3 bases and 1 base, there was a span of 7 bases. Germline lookup yields CDR1 DFQATT and CDR2 SNEGSKA (reference sequence). The CDR3 spans 12 residues. CDR3 nucleotide sequence: TGCAGTGCTAGCGAGAAATCCTACGAGCAGTACTTC. Its protein product is CSASEKSYEQYF.

The rearrangement joins TRBV5-1 to TRBJ2-1; possibly TRBD1 or TRBD2 for D (5 bases each). V was shortened by 3 bases and J by 3 bases, with 10 bases between the two germline ends. This CDR3 has 14 residues. The germline gives CDR1 SGHRS, CDR2 YFSETQ. CDR3 in amino acids: CASSWGTYYNEQFF. CDR3 coding DNA: TGCGCCAGCAGCTGGGGGACCTACTACAATGAGCAGTTCTTC.

This clonotype was recorded only once. The rearrangement joins TRBV20-1 to TRBJ2-1; D may match TRBD1 or TRBD2 (5 bases each). The CDR3 spans 12 residues. V was shortened by 6 bases and J by 8 bases, with 14 bases between the two germline ends. Germline V gives CDR1 DFQATT, CDR2 SNEGSKA (reference sequence). The CDR3: CSARGFGDEQFF. The CDR3 DNA sequence: TGCAGTGCCCGGGGCTTTGGCGATGAGCAGTTCTTC.

This clonotype showed up just a few times. V gene TRBV5-1 combines with J gene TRBJ2-7; D might be TRBD1 (5 bases). This CDR3 is built from 15 residues. V dropped 0 bases and J dropped 5 bases, with 15 bases sitting between them. Per the germline V gene, CDR1 is SGHRS and CDR2 is YFSETQ. CDR3 coding DNA: TGCGCCAGCAGCTTGGCAGGCCAGGGCGGCGACGAGCAGTACTTC. It translates to CASSLAGQGGDEQYF.

The CDR3 region has the DNA TGTGCCAGCTCGTACCAACTAGAGACCCAGTACTTC. This gives the protein CASSYQLETQYF. V and J are TRBV7-2 and TRBJ2-5; the D is unclear. The CDR3 runs to 12 residues. Deletions cut 8 bases from V and 4 bases from J, with 11 bases between. Germline V gives CDR1 SGHTA, CDR2 FQGNSA.

There are a few counts of this clonotype. One end of the junction is discordant with germline, which a read error may explain. The chain combines TRBV5-1 with TRBJ2-1, with 9 positions matching TRBD1. Germline assignment: CDR1 SGHRS and CDR2 YFSETQ. The CDR3 length is 16 residues. CDR3 in amino acids: CASKWDRESLYNEQFF. In nucleotides, the CDR3 is TGTGCCAGCAAGTGGGACAGGGAGTCCCTCTACAATGAGCAGTTCTTC.

This clonotype was seen more than once but under ten times. The chain carries TRBV29-1 and TRBJ1-2; TRBD1 is a possible D gene (5 bases). This CDR3 is built from 13 residues. V lost 0 bases, J lost 5 bases, and 10 bases lay in between. Germline V gene data show CDR1 as SQVTM and CDR2 as ANQGSEA. The CDR3: CSVEEPGPYGYTF. CDR3 DNA sequence: TGCAGCGTTGAAGAACCAGGGCCGTATGGCTACACCTTC.